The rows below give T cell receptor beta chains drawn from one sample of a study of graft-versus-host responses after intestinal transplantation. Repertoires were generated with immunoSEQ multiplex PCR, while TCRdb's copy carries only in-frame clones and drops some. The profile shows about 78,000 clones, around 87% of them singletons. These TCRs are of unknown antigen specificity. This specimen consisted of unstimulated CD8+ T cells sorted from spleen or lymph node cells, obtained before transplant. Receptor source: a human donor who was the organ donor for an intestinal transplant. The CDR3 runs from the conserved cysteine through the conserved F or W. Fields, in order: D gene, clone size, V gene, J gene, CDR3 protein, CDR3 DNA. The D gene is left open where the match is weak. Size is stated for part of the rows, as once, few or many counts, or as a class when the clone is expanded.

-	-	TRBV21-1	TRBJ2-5	CASSKASGAFEQYF	TGTGCCAGCAGCAAAGCTAGCGGGGCCTTTGAGCAGTACTTC
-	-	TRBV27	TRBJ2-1	CASSLGIGTNEQFF	TGTGCCAGCAGTTTAGGAATAGGGACCAATGAGCAGTTCTTC
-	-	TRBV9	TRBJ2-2	CASSDSRTGELFF	TGTGCCAGCAGTGATAGCCGGACCGGGGAGCTGTTTTTT
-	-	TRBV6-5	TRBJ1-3	CASSPRTVSGNTIYF	TGTGCCAGCAGTCCGAGGACAGTCTCTGGAAACACCATATATTTT
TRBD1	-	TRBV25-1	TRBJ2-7	CASSDSRRTGVTNEQYF	TGTGCCAGCAGTGATTCAAGACGAACAGGGGTGACAAACGAGCAGTACTTC
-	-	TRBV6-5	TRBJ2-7	CASSFAQAGYEQYF	TGTGCCAGCAGTTTTGCGCAGGCCGGCTACGAGCAGTACTTC
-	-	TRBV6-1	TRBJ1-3	CASSDLRGDRQSGNTIYF	TGTGCCAGCAGTGATCTTCGAGGGGACCGTCAGTCTGGAAACACCATATATTTT
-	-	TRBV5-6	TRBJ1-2	CASSWIQGPYGYTF	TGTGCCAGCAGCTGGATCCAGGGCCCCTATGGCTACACCTTC
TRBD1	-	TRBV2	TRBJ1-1	CASSEVRDRAMNTEAFF	TGTGCCAGCAGTGAAGTCCGGGACAGGGCTATGAACACTGAAGCTTTCTTT
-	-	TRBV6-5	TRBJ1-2	CASSYMGTTYGYTF	TGTGCCAGCAGTTACATGGGTACCACCTATGGCTACACCTTC
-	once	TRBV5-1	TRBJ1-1	CASSLIGDLNTEAFF	TGCGCCAGCAGCTTGATCGGTGACCTGAACACTGAAGCTTTCTTT
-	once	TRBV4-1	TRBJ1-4	CASSQPMTRIPNEKLFF	TGCGCCAGCAGCCAACCCATGACACGGATTCCTAATGAAAAACTGTTTTTT
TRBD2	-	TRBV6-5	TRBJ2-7	CASSLGTSGGYEQYF	TGTGCCAGCAGTCTCGGGACTAGCGGGGGCTACGAGCAGTACTTC
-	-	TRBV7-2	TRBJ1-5	CASSRYGGRRNQPQHF	TGTGCCAGCAGCCGATACGGGGGTCGGCGCAATCAGCCCCAGCATTTT
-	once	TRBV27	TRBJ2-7	CASSLTDSYEQYF	TGTGCCAGCAGTCTCACAGACTCCTACGAGCAGTACTTC
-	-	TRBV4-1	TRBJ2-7	CASSQGGGYEQYF	TGCGCCAGCAGCCAAGGGGGTGGATACGAGCAGTACTTC
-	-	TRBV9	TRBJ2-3	CASSVGGSTDTQYF	TGTGCCAGCAGCGTTGGAGGGAGCACAGATACGCAGTATTTT
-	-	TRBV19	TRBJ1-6	CASSISDSLNSPLHF	TGTGCCAGTAGTATTTCTGACAGCCTTAATTCACCCCTCCACTTT
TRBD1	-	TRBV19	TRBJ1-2	CASRPGQGAGYGYTF	TGTGCCAGTAGGCCGGGACAGGGGGCAGGCTATGGCTACACCTTC
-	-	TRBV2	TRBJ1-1	CASSLILAFF	TGTGCCAGCAGTTTGATTCTAGCTTTCTTT
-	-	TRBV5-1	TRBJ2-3	CASSLGVDTQYF	TGCGCCAGCAGCTTAGGAGTGGATACGCAGTATTTT
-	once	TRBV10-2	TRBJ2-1	CASSVTPSSYNEQFF	TGCGCCAGCAGCGTAACTCCGAGCTCCTACAATGAGCAGTTCTTC
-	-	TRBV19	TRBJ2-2	CASSPWTGDTGELFF	TGTGCCAGTAGTCCGTGGACCGGGGACACCGGGGAGCTGTTTTTT
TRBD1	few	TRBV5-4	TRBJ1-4	CASSPGRGPATNEKLFF	TGTGCCAGCAGCCCGGGCAGGGGGCCAGCAACTAATGAAAAACTGTTTTTT
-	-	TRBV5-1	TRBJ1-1	CASSLDGWTTEAFF	TGCGCCAGCAGCTTGGATGGGTGGACCACTGAAGCTTTCTTT
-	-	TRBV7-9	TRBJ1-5	CASSLTGVGQPQHF	TGTGCCAGCAGCTTAACGGGAGTAGGTCAGCCCCAGCATTTT
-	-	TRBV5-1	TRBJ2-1	CASSLGLGSYNEQFF	TGCGCCAGCAGCTTGGGGTTAGGCTCCTACAATGAGCAGTTCTTC
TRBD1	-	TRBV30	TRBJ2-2	CAWYPLPDRGRTGELFF	TGTGCCTGGTACCCCCTTCCGGACAGGGGCCGCACCGGGGAGCTGTTTTTT
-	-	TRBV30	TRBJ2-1	CAWSVLGERFF	TGTGCCTGGAGTGTACTGGGGGAACGGTTCTTC
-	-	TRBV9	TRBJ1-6	CASSGRDGFNSPLHF	TGTGCCAGCAGCGGAAGGGACGGATTTAATTCACCCCTCCACTTT
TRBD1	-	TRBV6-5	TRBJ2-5	CASSGGQGREETQYF	TGTGCCAGCAGTGGTGGACAGGGAAGGGAAGAGACCCAGTACTTC
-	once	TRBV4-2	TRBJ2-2	CASSQTGSATGELFF	TGTGCCAGCAGCCAGACGGGGTCAGCTACCGGGGAGCTGTTTTTT